Listed here are 6 T cell receptor beta chains from one sample, sequenced in a study of identical twins. TCRdb reanalysed the 5' RACE reads using MiXCR and keeps one entry per CDR3 protein. This sample has 350,000 to 500,000 distinct CDR3 sequences; about 18% occur once, and the top ten carry less than 15%. The material sequenced was naive T cells sorted from blood. The receptors stem from a man aged 50-59 years in good health.

In its sample, this clonotype was seen many times. The chain joins TRBV7-8 to TRBJ2-7; a weak D match, TRBD1 (6 bases). This CDR3 has 14 residues. The V and J ends lost 0 bases and 5 bases respectively, with 11 bases between them. The germline V gene has CDR1 SGHVS and CDR2 FQNEAQ. The CDR3 spells CASSLARTVHEQYF. The CDR3 DNA is TGTGCCAGCAGCTTAGCCAGGACAGTCCACGAGCAGTACTTC.

This clonotype was observed at least ten times. This chain joins TRBV7-9 and TRBJ1-5; tentatively, D is TRBD1 (5 bases). Germline V lookup: CDR1 SEHNR, CDR2 FQNEAQ (reference sequence). Deletions cut 2 bases from V and 7 bases from J, with 9 bases between. This CDR3 region has 13 residues. CDR3 region: CASSLTGEQPQHF. The DNA for the CDR3 is TGTGCCAGCAGCTTAACAGGAGAACAGCCCCAGCATTTT.

The table lists this clonotype with a count of one. The chain uses TRBV28 and TRBJ2-1, with 8 nucleotides matching TRBD1. V trimming: 6 bases; J trimming: 10 bases; junction bases outside the gene matches: 11. The CDR3 runs 14 residues. CDR1 is MDHEN, CDR2 SYDVKM, per germline. CDR3 residues: CASRPGTGRAEQFF. The CDR3 nucleotides are TGTGCCAGCAGACCCGGGACAGGACGAGCGGAGCAGTTCTTC.

This clonotype has at least ten counts. The chain has TRBV10-3 and TRBJ2-1; 11 bases match TRBD2. V gave up 3 bases and J gave up 7 bases; unmatched junction bases: 5. Germline V gene data show CDR1 as ENHRY and CDR2 as SYGVKD. There are 15 residues in the CDR3. CDR3 nucleotides: TGTGCCATCAGTGAAACTAGCGGGAGTTGGAATGAGCAGTTCTTC. Translating it yields CAISETSGSWNEQFF.

This sequence joins TRBV10-3 and TRBJ2-6, with a weak D call TRBD1 (6 bases). The length of the CDR3 is 17 residues. Trimming took off 6 bases at V and 0 bases at J, with 15 bases between the two ends. In germline, CDR1 is ENHRY, CDR2 SYGVKD. The CDR3 protein is CAIRPGQSSSGANVLTF. The CDR3 DNA sequence: TGTGCCATCAGACCGGGACAAAGCTCCTCTGGGGCCAACGTCCTGACTTTC.

This clonotype was observed a few times. V gene TRBV12-3 or TRBV12-4 combines with J gene TRBJ2-1; the D gene is possibly TRBD1 (5 bases). The V end was cut by 5 bases, the J end by 10 bases, with 9 bases between. This CDR3 region has 11 residues. DNA of the CDR3: TGTGCCAGCAGTCTTACAGGAGAGCAGTTCTTC. It is translated as CASSLTGEQFF.